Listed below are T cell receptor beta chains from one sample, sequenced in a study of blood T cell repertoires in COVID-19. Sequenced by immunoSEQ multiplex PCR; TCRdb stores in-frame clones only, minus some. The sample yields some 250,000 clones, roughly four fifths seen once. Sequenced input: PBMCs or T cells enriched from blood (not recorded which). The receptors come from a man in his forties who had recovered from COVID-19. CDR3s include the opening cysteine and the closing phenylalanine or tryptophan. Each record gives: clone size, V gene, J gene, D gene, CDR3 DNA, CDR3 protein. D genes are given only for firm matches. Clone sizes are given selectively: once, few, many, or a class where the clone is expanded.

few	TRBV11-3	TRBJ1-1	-	TGTGCCAGCAGCTTAGGGGGCTGGGACACTGAAGCTTTCTTT	CASSLGGWDTEAFF
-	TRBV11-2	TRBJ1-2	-	TGTGCCAGCAGCCCAGCCATCGATTTTGGGGGGTTTGGCTACACCTTC	CASSPAIDFGGFGYTF
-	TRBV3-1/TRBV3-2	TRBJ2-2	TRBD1	TGTGCCAGCAGCCCCTCGACAGGGTGGGCCACCGGGGAGCTGTTTTTT	CASSPSTGWATGELFF
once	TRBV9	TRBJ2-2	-	TGTGCCAGCAGCCCTCGGAGGGGGCGGGCCGGGGAGCTGTTTTTT	CASSPRRGRAGELFF
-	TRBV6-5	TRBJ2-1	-	TGTGCCAGCAGTCCGACTCTTAGCTCCTACAATGAGCAGTTCTTC	CASSPTLSSYNEQFF
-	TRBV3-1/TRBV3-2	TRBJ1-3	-	TGTGCCAGCAGCTACGGGTACTCTGGAAACACCATATATTTT	CASSYGYSGNTIYF
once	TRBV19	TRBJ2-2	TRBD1	TGTGCCAGTATCCTTAGGGGACAGGGCTCGACCGGGGAGCTGTTTTTT	CASILRGQGSTGELFF
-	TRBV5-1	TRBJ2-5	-	TGCGCCAGCAGCTTGGCGGCTAGCGAGGAGACCCAGTACTTC	CASSLAASEETQYF
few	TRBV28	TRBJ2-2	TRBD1	TGTGCCAGCAGACTCTCGACAGGGTACACCGGGGAGCTGTTTTTT	CASRLSTGYTGELFF
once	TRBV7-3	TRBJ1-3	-	TGTGCCAGCAGCTTCTCCCCTGGAAACACCATATATTTT	CASSFSPGNTIYF
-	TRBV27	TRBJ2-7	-	TGTGCCAGCAGTTGGACTGGGCCGACCTACGAGCAGTACTTC	CASSWTGPTYEQYF
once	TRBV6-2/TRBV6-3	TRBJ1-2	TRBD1	TGTGCCAGCAGCCCTGACCGGGACAGAGCTAACTATGGCTACACCTTC	CASSPDRDRANYGYTF
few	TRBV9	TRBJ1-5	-	TGTGCCAGCAGCGTAGAGGGGCGGAATCAGCCCCAGCATTTT	CASSVEGRNQPQHF
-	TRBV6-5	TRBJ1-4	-	TGTGCCAGCAGTTCGGACTTGGGTGAAAAACTGTTTTTT	CASSSDLGEKLFF
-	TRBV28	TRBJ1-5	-	TGTGCCAGCGGTTTAGGACAGAGCAATCAGCCCCAGCATTTT	CASGLGQSNQPQHF
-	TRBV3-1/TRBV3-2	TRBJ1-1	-	TGTGCCAGCAGCCAAGGTCAGGCGATGAACACTGAAGCTTTCTTT	CASSQGQAMNTEAFF
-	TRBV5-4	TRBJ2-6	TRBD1	TGTGCCAGCAACAAGGGACAGGGGGTAGGTGGGGCCAACGTCCTGACTTTC	CASNKGQGVGGANVLTF
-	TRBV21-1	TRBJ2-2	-	TGTGCCAGCAGCATAACAGGGGGCGTCACCGGGGAACTGTTTTTT	CASSITGGVTGELFF
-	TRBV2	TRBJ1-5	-	TGTGCCAGCAGTGAAATCATTCAGCCCCAGCATTTT	CASSEIIQPQHF
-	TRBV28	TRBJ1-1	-	TGTGCCAGCAGTTCTCACCGGGAGGGAGCTTTCTTT	CASSSHREGAFF
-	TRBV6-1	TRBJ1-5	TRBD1	TGTGCCAGCAGGGAAGTGACAGGGACTCAGCCCCAGCATTTT	CASREVTGTQPQHF
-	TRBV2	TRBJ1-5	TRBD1	TGTGCCAGCAACAACGGACAGGGTCGGCAGCCCCAGCATTTT	CASNNGQGRQPQHF
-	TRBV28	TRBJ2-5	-	TGTGCCTCCTCTACAGGGTTCCCCAAAGAGACCCAGTACTTC	CASSTGFPKETQYF
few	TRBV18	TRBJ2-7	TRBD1	TGTGCCAGCTCACCACTTATCGGGACAGGGTCCTACGAGCAGTACTTC	CASSPLIGTGSYEQYF
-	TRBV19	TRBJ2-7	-	TGTGCCAGTAGTCCCCATGACAGGCCCTACGAGCAGTACTTC	CASSPHDRPYEQYF
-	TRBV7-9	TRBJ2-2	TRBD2	TGTGCCAGCAGCCCCGGGAGCGGGAGGTACACCGGGGAGCTGTTTTTT	CASSPGSGRYTGELFF
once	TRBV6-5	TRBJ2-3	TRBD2	TGTGCCAGCAGTCCCACTAGCGGAAGCACAGATACGCAGTATTTT	CASSPTSGSTDTQYF
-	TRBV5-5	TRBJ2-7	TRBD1	TGTGCCAGCAGCCGCCTCAGACAGGGTATTTACGAGCAGTACTTC	CASSRLRQGIYEQYF
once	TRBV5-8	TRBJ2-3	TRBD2	TGTGCCAGCAGTTCCGGACTAGCGGGGACAGATACGCAGTATTTT	CASSSGLAGTDTQYF
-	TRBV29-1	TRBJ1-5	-	TGCAGCGGCCGGGCGGGAAATCAGCCCCAGCATTTT	CSGRAGNQPQHF
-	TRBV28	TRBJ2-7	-	TGTGCCAGCAGTTTAAACAGAATCTACGAGCAGTACTTC	CASSLNRIYEQYF
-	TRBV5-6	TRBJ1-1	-	TGTGCCAGCAGCTTTGTTGAACAGGGGAACACTGAAGCTTTCTTT	CASSFVEQGNTEAFF
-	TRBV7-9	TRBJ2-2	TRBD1	TGTGCCAGCAGCTTACCAACCGGGACAGGGGCGACCGGGGAGCTGTTTTTT	CASSLPTGTGATGELFF
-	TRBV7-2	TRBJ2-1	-	TGTGCCAGCAGCTTAGCGAGGACAGAAGAGCAGTTCTTC	CASSLARTEEQFF
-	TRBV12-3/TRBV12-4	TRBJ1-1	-	TGTGCCAGCAGTTTTTCAGGGAACACTGAAGCTTTCTTT	CASSFSGNTEAFF
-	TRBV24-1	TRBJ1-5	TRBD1	TGTGCCACCAGTGATCCGACAGGGGGTAGCAATCAGCCCCAGCATTTT	CATSDPTGGSNQPQHF
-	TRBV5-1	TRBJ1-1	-	TGCGCCAGCAGCTTGGGAGGGTTCTCCCAGTTGACTGAAGCTTTCTTT	CASSLGGFSQLTEAFF
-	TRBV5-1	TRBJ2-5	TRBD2	TGCGCCAGCAGCTTGGTGGCGGGAGAGTCGGAGACCCAGTACTTC	CASSLVAGESETQYF
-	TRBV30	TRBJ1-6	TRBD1	TGTGCCTGGAGTGTCGATAGGATACAGGGGGCCGGAAATTCACCCCTCCACTTT	CAWSVDRIQGAGNSPLHF
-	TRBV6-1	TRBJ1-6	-	TGTGCCAGCAGTGCCCTCGGGGGGGACGGACTTAATTCACCCCTCCACTTT	CASSALGGDGLNSPLHF
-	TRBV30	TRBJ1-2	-	TGTGCCTGTCTTCAAAGCCCTGGCTACACCTTC	CACLQSPGYTF